This is a list of T cell receptor beta chains from one sample in a study of early T cells in non-severe SARS-CoV-2 infection. TCRdb recomputed calls from the 5' RACE reads with MiXCR, one row per CDR3 protein. The sample carries roughly 20,000 distinct CDR3 sequences, approximately 5.8% recorded once. The input for sequencing was whole blood, taken at baseline. The receptors come from an adult who was a healthcare worker with PCR-confirmed SARS-CoV-2 infection or an uninfected control (not recorded which). Each CDR3 is given with its conserved first and last residue. The order of the fields is J gene, V gene, D gene, clone size, CDR3 DNA, CDR3 protein. A D gene is named only where the DNA matches it firmly. Rows may omit the clone size; those that give it use once, few, many or a size class.

TRBJ1-1,TRBV7-2,NA,few,TGTGCCAGCAGCCCCCTGGGGCGGTCTGAAGCTTTCTTT,CASSPLGRSEAFF
TRBJ2-5,TRBV30,NA,once,TGTGCCTGGAGTGTATTAGTCCAAGAGACCCAGTACTTC,CAWSVLVQETQYF
TRBJ2-2,TRBV19,NA,few,TGTGCCAGTAGTATACTCGGCCGGGCCGGGGAGCTGTTTTTT,CASSILGRAGELFF
TRBJ1-6,TRBV2,NA,few,TGTGCCAGCAGACCAAACCGGGGGATTCCACCCCTCCACTTT,CASRPNRGIPPLHF
TRBJ2-1,TRBV25-1,TRBD2,many,TGTGCCAGCAGTGAGGTAGCGGGGGAGCATGAGCAGTTCTTC,CASSEVAGEHEQFF
TRBJ1-5,TRBV5-6,NA,once,TGTGCCAGCAGCTTTTTCCCAGGGGGCAATCAGCCCCAGCATTTT,CASSFFPGGNQPQHF
TRBJ2-5,TRBV11-2,NA,NA,TGTGCCAGCAGCTTTCGGACACTCAGGCAAGAGACCCAGTACTTC,CASSFRTLRQETQYF
TRBJ2-5,TRBV7-3,NA,few,TGTGCCAGCAGCTACTCCGGGGGCCCAGAGACCCAGTACTTC,CASSYSGGPETQYF
TRBJ2-3,TRBV15,NA,few,TGTGCCACCAGCAGAGATCGAGGGTTGGTAACAGATACGCAGTATTTT,CATSRDRGLVTDTQYF
TRBJ2-3,TRBV6-2/TRBV6-3,TRBD2,NA,TGTGCCAGCAGGACAGCGGGGGGGGCAGATACGCAGTATTTT,CASRTAGGADTQYF
TRBJ2-7,TRBV29-1,NA,medium-sized,TGCAGCGTTGAAGACGACAGCTCCTACGAGCAGTACTTC,CSVEDDSSYEQYF
TRBJ2-5,TRBV2,NA,many,TGTGCCAGCAGTCGCCAGCCGGCTAACGTGGAGACCCAGTACTTC,CASSRQPANVETQYF
TRBJ1-2,TRBV6-2/TRBV6-3,TRBD1,many,TGTGCCAGCAGTTCCGGGACAGGGGGCTATAACTATGGCTACACCTTC,CASSSGTGGYNYGYTF
TRBJ2-6,TRBV12-3/TRBV12-4,TRBD1,many,TGTGCCAGCAGTTTTACAGACAGGGGGACTGGGGCCAACGTCCTGACTTTC,CASSFTDRGTGANVLTF
TRBJ1-4,TRBV5-8,NA,NA,TGTGCCAGCAGCCCCCCGCCAGCGATTCTGGAAAAACTGTTTTTT,CASSPPPAILEKLFF
TRBJ1-1,TRBV7-2,NA,many,TGTGCCAGCAGCTTAAGATTTAACTCTGAAGCTTTCTTT,CASSLRFNSEAFF
TRBJ2-3,TRBV6-2/TRBV6-3,NA,many,TGTGCCAGCAGCGTAGGCGGCACAGATACGCAGTATTTT,CASSVGGTDTQYF
TRBJ1-2,TRBV30,NA,many,TGTGCCTGGAGTGTAACCCGGGGGCAGCGGGGCTACACCTTC,CAWSVTRGQRGYTF
TRBJ1-1,TRBV25-1,NA,NA,TGTGCCAGCAGTGAATATTCAAGGAACACTGAAGCTTTCTTT,CASSEYSRNTEAFF
TRBJ2-7,TRBV4-2,TRBD2,many,TGTGCCAGCAGCCAGGGGGGGAGCTCCTACGAGCAGTACTTC,CASSQGGSSYEQYF
TRBJ2-7,TRBV7-9,TRBD1,many,TGTGCCAGCAGCTTCGGGACAGGCCCTTACGAGCAGTACTTC,CASSFGTGPYEQYF
TRBJ2-2,TRBV30,NA,NA,TGTGCCTGGAGCCGGGGACTGGCCGGGGAGCTGTTTTTT,CAWSRGLAGELFF
TRBJ2-7,TRBV10-3,NA,few,TGTGCCATCAGTGAGTCGTCACCGTCAACCACCTACGAGCAGTACTTC,CAISESSPSTTYEQYF
TRBJ2-2,TRBV7-9,TRBD2,NA,TGTGCCAGCAGCTGGGGACTAGCGAACTGGGAGCTGTTTTTT,CASSWGLANWELFF
TRBJ2-2,TRBV27,NA,many,TGTGCCAGCAGTGTACAGGGATCCGCGAACACCGGGGAGCTGTTTTTT,CASSVQGSANTGELFF